The present TCR beta chain was sequenced within a study of T cells in Graves' hyperthyroidism and ophthalmopathy. For the study at large: Peripheral blood was secured at the point of initial diagnosis, before any treatment.

Amplified TCR beta CDR3 regions came from RNA transcripts. HTBI primers were used for first-round RT-PCR of the TCR CDR3. A single record per CDR3 protein comes from TCRdb applying MiXCR to the multiplex PCR reads. The table shows about 250,000 distinct CDR3 sequences, with over 20% occurring only once. This CDR3 contains 17 residues. V lost 0 bases and J 0 bases, leaving 14 bases between the germline ends. Germline V gives CDR1 SGHTA, CDR2 FQGNSA. V usage is TRBV7-2 and J usage is TRBJ2-5; the D gene is possibly TRBD1 (5 bases). The source of this sequence is a woman aged 40 to 50 with Graves' ophthalmopathy. The material sequenced was blood. Here the CDR3 reads CASSLARQMRYQETQYF. In DNA form, the CDR3 reads TGTGCCAGCAGCTTAGCGCGACAGATGCGGTACCAAGAGACCCAGTACTTC.